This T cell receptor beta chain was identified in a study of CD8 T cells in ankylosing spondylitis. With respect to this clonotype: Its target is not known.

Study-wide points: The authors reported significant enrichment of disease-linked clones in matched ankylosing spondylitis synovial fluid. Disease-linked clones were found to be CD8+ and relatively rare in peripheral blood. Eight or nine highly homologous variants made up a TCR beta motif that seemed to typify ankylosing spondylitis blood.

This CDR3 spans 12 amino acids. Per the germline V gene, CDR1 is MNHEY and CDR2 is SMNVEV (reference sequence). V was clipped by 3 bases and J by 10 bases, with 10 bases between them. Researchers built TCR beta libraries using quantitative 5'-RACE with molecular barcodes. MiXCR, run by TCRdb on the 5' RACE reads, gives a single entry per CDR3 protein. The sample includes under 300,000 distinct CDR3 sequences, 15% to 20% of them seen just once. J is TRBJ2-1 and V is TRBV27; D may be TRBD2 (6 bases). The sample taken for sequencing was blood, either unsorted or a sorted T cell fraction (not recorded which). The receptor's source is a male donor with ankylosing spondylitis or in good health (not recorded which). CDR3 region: CASSFGGIEQFF. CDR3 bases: TGTGCCAGCAGTTTTGGGGGGATCGAGCAGTTCTTC.